The sample holds one count of the clone carrying this TCR beta chain. As yet, its antigen is unknown. The source of the sample is a study of blood T cells in healthy people across ages. Study observations and caveats: Diversity of TCR beta per million T cells declined in a roughly linear way with age.

Primed by a sample-barcoded 5' primer and a J-beta primer mix, a second PCR proceeded for 7 to 11 cycles. TCRdb called the 5' RACE reads again in MiXCR, with one record for every CDR3 protein. This table has hundreds of thousands of distinct CDR3 sequences, about 26% appearing once. Trimming stripped 3 bases from V and 4 bases from J, with 11 bases between. The CDR3 covers 13 residues. The germline V gene has CDR1 DFQATT and CDR2 SNEGSKA (reference sequence). Another study also made use of these data, one on T cells of mothers and their children. That work contributes: Researchers report slightly higher, though non-significant, overlap in related mother-child pairs than in unrelated pairs.

This receptor was obtained from a boy between 10 and 17 years old in good health. Sequenced: blood. The V call is TRBV20-1, the J call TRBJ2-3; unclear D gene. The CDR3 DNA follows: TGCAGTGCTAGTAAAGCCGGGCCAGATACGCAGTATTTT. This sequence encodes CSASKAGPDTQYF.